A selection of T cell receptor beta chains follows, all from one sample in a study of cytomegalovirus exposure and HLA in healthy donors. The method was immunoSEQ multiplex PCR; TCRdb's version includes in-frame clones alone and lacks a portion of them. The sample consists of over 150,000 clones, 76% of them appearing once. Sequencing used PBMCs. These TCRs come from a man in his fifties or sixties in good health and CMV-seronegative. The CDR3 runs from the conserved cysteine through the conserved F or W. A D gene is named only where the DNA matches it firmly. Some rows mark clone size as missing; the rest say once, few, many or name a class of expanded clone.

clone_size j_call d_call v_call cdr3_nt cdr3_aa
once TRBJ2-2 TRBD2 TRBV9 TGTGCCAGCAGCGCAACTAGCGGGAGCCCTCCCGGGGAGCTGTTTTTT CASSATSGSPPGELFF
. TRBJ1-2 TRBD1 TRBV7-9 TGTTCCAGCAGCCCGGGACAGGGGGAAGTCTATGGCTACACCTTC CSSSPGQGEVYGYTF
. TRBJ2-3 TRBD1 TRBV6-5 TGTGCCAGCAGTTACGGGGACAGGGGGTCGCAGTATTTT CASSYGDRGSQYF
. TRBJ2-7 TRBD2 TRBV6-6 TGTGCCAGCAGTCTAGCGGGAGGGGGCTCCTACGAGCAGTACTTC CASSLAGGGSYEQYF
once TRBJ2-5 . TRBV28 TGTGCCAGCAGGCTTACAGGTTTGGGAGAGACCCAGTACTTC CASRLTGLGETQYF
. TRBJ2-5 . TRBV30 TGTGCCTGGAGTGTGGTAGGGGGAAAAGAGACCCAGTACTTC CAWSVVGGKETQYF
few TRBJ2-7 . TRBV13 TGTGCCAGCAGCTCGGCCATAGGGGTGTACGAGCAGTACTTC CASSSAIGVYEQYF
. TRBJ2-1 . TRBV6-4 TGTGCCAGCAGTGACGGGGTACAGGGAGTGCAGTTCTTC CASSDGVQGVQFF
. TRBJ2-2 TRBD2 TRBV7-6 TGTGCCAGCAGCTTAGTTGGCGGGAGGATTGCCGGGGAGCTGTTTTTT CASSLVGGRIAGELFF
. TRBJ2-7 . TRBV30 TGTGCCTGGAGGAGGGGGACGGTGCATTCCTACGAGCAGTACTTC CAWRRGTVHSYEQYF
. TRBJ1-5 . TRBV30 TGTGCCTGGAGTCCGGACAGCTCCCATCAGCCCCAGCATTTT CAWSPDSSHQPQHF
. TRBJ2-1 . TRBV7-9 TGTGCCAGCAACTCCAGGGGCTCCTACAATGAGCAGTTCTTC CASNSRGSYNEQFF
few TRBJ1-1 . TRBV6-5 TGTGCCAGCAGTTACTCGAATGGGGGCGGAGGCACTGAAGCTTTCTTT CASSYSNGGGGTEAFF
. TRBJ1-1 . TRBV5-4 TGTGCCAGCAGCGAGCAGGGGCGTATGGAAGCTTTCTTT CASSEQGRMEAFF
few TRBJ1-3 TRBD1 TRBV5-4 TGTGCCAGCAGCTTCGGACAGGGGCCGTCCCTCTCTGGAAACACCATATATTTT CASSFGQGPSLSGNTIYF
. TRBJ2-1 . TRBV11-3 TGTGCCAGCAGTCAAACTAGATGGAATGAGCAGTTCTTC CASSQTRWNEQFF
. TRBJ2-6 TRBD1 TRBV5-4 TGTGCCAGCAGCCGTGACAGGGGGAAGTTCTCTGGGGCCAACGTCCTGACTTTC CASSRDRGKFSGANVLTF
. TRBJ2-2 . TRBV30 TGTGCCTGGAGTTACACCCGAGGTCGGGGGACCTATCGGGGGGAGCTGTTTTTT CAWSYTRGRGTYRGELFF
. TRBJ1-1 . TRBV27 TGTGCCAGCAGTTTATCATCAGGGGCGTTGAACACTGAAGCTTTCTTT CASSLSSGALNTEAFF
. TRBJ1-3 . TRBV19 TGTGCCAGTAGTATCCCAGGCCCTGGAAACACCATATATTTT CASSIPGPGNTIYF
. TRBJ2-3 TRBD2 TRBV5-4 TGTGCCAGCCGCCTCGGGACTAGCGTGACAGATACGCAGTATTTT CASRLGTSVTDTQYF
. TRBJ1-1 TRBD1 TRBV28 TGTGCCAGCAGTCTAGATTACAGGGGGGTAACTGAAGCTTTCTTT CASSLDYRGVTEAFF
. TRBJ2-1 TRBD1 TRBV7-6 TGTGCCAGCAGCGAAGGACAGGCATTCAATGAGCAGTTCTTC CASSEGQAFNEQFF
. TRBJ2-7 . TRBV5-1 TGCGCCAGCAGCCCCCCCGGGAGCTCCTACGAGCAGTACTTC CASSPPGSSYEQYF
few TRBJ2-7 TRBD1 TRBV28 TGTGCCAGCAACCCGGCGGGACAGGGGGTGTACGAGCAGTACTTC CASNPAGQGVYEQYF
. TRBJ2-2 . TRBV30 TGTGCCTGGAGTAAGGACAGGAACACCGGGGAGCTGTTTTTT CAWSKDRNTGELFF
. TRBJ1-3 . TRBV6-1 TGTGCCAGCAGCGCGCGGTTCTCTGGAAACACCATATATTTT CASSARFSGNTIYF
. TRBJ2-3 TRBD1 TRBV18 TGTGCCAGCTCTCTACAGGGGAGCACAGATACGCAGTATTTT CASSLQGSTDTQYF
. TRBJ2-5 TRBD1 TRBV5-1 TGCGCCAGCAGCTTGGGGCAGGGGGCCCTGGTGGAAGAGACCCAGTACTTC CASSLGQGALVEETQYF
. TRBJ2-1 TRBD2 TRBV7-7 TGTGCCAGCAGCCCCGGACTAGCGGGTAGATACAATGAGCAGTTCTTC CASSPGLAGRYNEQFF
few TRBJ1-2 . TRBV7-9 TGTGCCAGCAGCCGGACAGAAATCTATGGCTACACCTTC CASSRTEIYGYTF
few TRBJ1-3 . TRBV27 TGTGCCAGCAGTTCTAGTGGGGGAAACACCATATATTTT CASSSSGGNTIYF
. TRBJ2-1 . TRBV21-1 TGTGCCAGCAGCAAAGCACGGACTAGCGGGAAAAAGTGGGTTGGGCAGTTCTTC CASSKARTSGKKWVGQFF
once TRBJ2-3 TRBD1 TRBV5-3 TGTGCCAGAAGCTTCGGACAGGGCAAAGATACGCAGTATTTT CARSFGQGKDTQYF
. TRBJ1-2 . TRBV10-3 TGTGCCATCAGTGATAGCTATGGCTACACCTTC CAISDSYGYTF
. TRBJ2-2 . TRBV19 TGTGCCACCCAACAGCAGAACACCGGGGAGCTGTTTTTT CATQQQNTGELFF
. TRBJ2-7 . TRBV21-1 TGTGCCAGCCCGTCCCGGGGGTCTAGCGGGGGGACCTCCTACGAGCAGTACTTC CASPSRGSSGGTSYEQYF
. TRBJ1-6 . TRBV19 TGTGCCAGTAGAGAGGGGGGGAATAATTCACCCCTCCACTTT CASREGGNNSPLHF
. TRBJ2-2 TRBD2 TRBV7-2 TGTGCCAGCAGCTTAGTGGGACTAGCCGCGGAGCTGTTTTTT CASSLVGLAAELFF
. TRBJ2-1 . TRBV19 TGTGCCAGTAGTTACGGGTTGACCTACAATGAGCAGTTCTTC CASSYGLTYNEQFF
. TRBJ2-2 . TRBV2 TGTGCCAGCATTGGGGCAGATTCGAACACCGGGGAGCTGTTTTTT CASIGADSNTGELFF
. TRBJ1-6 . TRBV5-1 TGCGCCAGCAGCTTAATGAGCGTCGACAATTCACCCCTCCACTTT CASSLMSVDNSPLHF
once TRBJ1-2 TRBD1 TRBV27 TGTGCCAGCAAAGCGGGACAGGGTGGCGGCTACACCTTC CASKAGQGGGYTF
. TRBJ2-5 TRBD2 TRBV29-1 TGCAGCGCCGTAACTAGCGCGGAGACCCAGTACTTC CSAVTSAETQYF
. TRBJ2-7 . TRBV6-5 TGTGCCAGCCAAGTACGGGGAGACTTAATCTACGAGCAGTACTTC CASQVRGDLIYEQYF
. TRBJ2-1 . TRBV30 TGTGCCTGGAGTGTACTGACAGATGAGCAGTTCTTC CAWSVLTDEQFF
. TRBJ1-4 . TRBV27 TGTGCCAGCAGTTCCCGAGGGGGTGAAAAACTGTTTTTT CASSSRGGEKLFF
. TRBJ2-2 TRBD1 TRBV2 TGTGCCAGCAGTATATACGGGACAGGGGTCACCGGGGAGCTGTTTTTT CASSIYGTGVTGELFF